This T cell receptor (beta chain) was identified during a study of blood T cell repertoires in COVID-19. Study overall: PBMCs, B-cell-depleted T cells, or T cells provided the cDNA or gDNA that made up the material.

Original processing notes: It was from reference gene primer amplification that nucleated cell counts were estimated. Here immunoSEQ multiplex PCR was the method, and the copy in TCRdb shows in-frame clones only, minus some. V and J calls and clone size follow that table, whereas D and trimming were derived from the DNA. Here the sample spans 110,000 to 150,000 clones, about 89% being singletons. Germline-derived CDR1 and CDR2 are MNHEY and SVGAGI. This CDR3 contains 15 residues. J was trimmed by 2 bases and V by 7 bases; bases with no gene match: 6. This sequence joins TRBV6-5 and TRBJ2-3; 10 bases map to TRBD2. Sequencing was done on a sample of PBMCs or T cells enriched from blood (not recorded which). This TCR was sampled from a man aged 55-75 years who had recovered from COVID-19. As DNA, the CDR3 is TGTGCCAGCAAACCCCTAGCGGGGGTCACAGATACGCAGTATTTT. It codes for CASKPLAGVTDTQYF.